This record covers a single T cell receptor (beta chain). Antigen specificity is unknown. This sample stems from a study of beta chain features in type 1 diabetes. The wider study: Researchers looked at approximately 100,000,000 sorted cells across all samples. Study-wide findings and caveats: Among patients, naive, central memory and Treg TCRB repertoires appeared more similar than among healthy donors. Among all four CD4+ subsets, Type 1 diabetes patients had TCRB CDR3s that were moderately but significantly shorter.

Expressed TCRB transcripts were sequenced after all isolated RNA was converted to cDNA. Produced via immunoSEQ multiplex PCR; TCRdb's table is partial and in-frame only. The profile covers about 370,000 clones, with 9.5% to 10% appearing a single time and 0.6% taken by the ten largest. This sequence originates from a man in his thirties or forties with type 1 diabetes. Sequencing input: central memory CD4+ T cells from blood.

CDR3 in amino acids: CAISEYDRAYGYTF. CDR3 in DNA: TGTGCCATCAGTGAGTATGACAGGGCCTATGGCTACACCTTC. This chain links TRBV10-3 with TRBJ1-2; 7 nucleotides align to TRBD1. This CDR3 contains 14 residues. CDR1 is ENHRY, CDR2 SYGVKD, per germline. V dropped 1 base and J dropped 4; count of bases not matched to a gene: 3.